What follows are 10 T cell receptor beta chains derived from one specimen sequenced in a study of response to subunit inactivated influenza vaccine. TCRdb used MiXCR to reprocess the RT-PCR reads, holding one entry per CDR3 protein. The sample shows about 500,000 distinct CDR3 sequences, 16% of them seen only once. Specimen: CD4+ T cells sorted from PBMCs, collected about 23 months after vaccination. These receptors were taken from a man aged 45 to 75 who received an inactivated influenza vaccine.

The DNA of the CDR3 is TGTGCCAGCAGTTTCTCGGCGACAACCTACGAGCAGTACTTC. Translation gives CASSFSATTYEQYF. The chain couples TRBV12-3 or TRBV12-4 to TRBJ2-7; D is unclear. There are 14 residues in the CDR3. Deletions cut 3 bases from V and 2 bases from J, with 11 bases between.

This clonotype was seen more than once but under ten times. The CDR3: CSVEDHRNEQFF. Here the CDR3 DNA reads TGCAGCGTTGAAGATCACCGGAATGAGCAGTTCTTC. The chain couples TRBV29-1 to TRBJ2-1; D is ambiguous. CDR3 length equals 12 residues. Germline V gene lookup returns CDR1 SQVTM and CDR2 ANQGSEA. V dropped 0 bases and J dropped 7 bases, with 7 bases sitting between them.

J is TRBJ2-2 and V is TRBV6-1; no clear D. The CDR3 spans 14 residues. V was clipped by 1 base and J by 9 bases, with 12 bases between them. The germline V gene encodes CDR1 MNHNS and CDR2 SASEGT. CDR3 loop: CASSEGAQFRELFF. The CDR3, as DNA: TGTGCCAGCAGTGAAGGGGCCCAATTCAGGGAGCTGTTTTTT.

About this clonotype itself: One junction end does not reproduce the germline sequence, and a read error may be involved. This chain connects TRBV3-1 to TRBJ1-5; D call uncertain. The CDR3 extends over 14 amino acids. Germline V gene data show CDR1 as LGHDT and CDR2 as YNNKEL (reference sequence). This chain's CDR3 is CASNQGSGNQPQHF. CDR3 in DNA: TGTGCCAGCAACCAAGGGTCGGGCAATCAGCCCCAGCATTTT.

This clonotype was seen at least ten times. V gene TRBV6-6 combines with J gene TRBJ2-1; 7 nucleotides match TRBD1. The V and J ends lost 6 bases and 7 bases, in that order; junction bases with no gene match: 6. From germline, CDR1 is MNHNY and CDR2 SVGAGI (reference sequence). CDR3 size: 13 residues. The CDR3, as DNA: TGTGCCAGCAGGCGACAGGGCGGTAATGAGCAGTTCTTC. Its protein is CASRRQGGNEQFF.

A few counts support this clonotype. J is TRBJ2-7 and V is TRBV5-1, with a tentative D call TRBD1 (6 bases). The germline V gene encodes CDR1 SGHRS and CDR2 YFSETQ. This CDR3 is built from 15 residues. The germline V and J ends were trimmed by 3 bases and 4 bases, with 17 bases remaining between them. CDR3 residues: CASSSYGRGEYEQYF. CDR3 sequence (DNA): TGCGCCAGCAGCTCGTACGGCAGGGGAGAGTACGAGCAGTACTTC. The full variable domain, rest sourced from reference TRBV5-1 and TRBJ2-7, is KAGVTQTPRYLIKTRGQQVTLSCSPISGHRSVSWYQQTPGQGLQFLFEYFSETQRNKGNFPGRFSGRQFSNSRSEMNVSTLELGDSALYLCASSSYGRGEYEQYFGPGTRLTVT.

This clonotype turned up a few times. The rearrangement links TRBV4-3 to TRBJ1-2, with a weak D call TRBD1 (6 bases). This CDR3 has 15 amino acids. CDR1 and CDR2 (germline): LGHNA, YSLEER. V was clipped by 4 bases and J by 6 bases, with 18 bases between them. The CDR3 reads CASSRDTGESNGYTF. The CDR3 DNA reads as TGCGCCAGCAGCCGGGACACTGGGGAGTCGAATGGCTACACCTTC.

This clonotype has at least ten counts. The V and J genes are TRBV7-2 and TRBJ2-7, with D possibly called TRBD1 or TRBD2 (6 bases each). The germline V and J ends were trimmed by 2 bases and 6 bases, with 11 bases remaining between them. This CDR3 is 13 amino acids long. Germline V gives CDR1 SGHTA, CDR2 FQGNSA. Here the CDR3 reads CASSLPGAREQYF. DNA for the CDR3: TGTGCCAGCAGCTTACCGGGGGCTCGCGAGCAGTACTTC.

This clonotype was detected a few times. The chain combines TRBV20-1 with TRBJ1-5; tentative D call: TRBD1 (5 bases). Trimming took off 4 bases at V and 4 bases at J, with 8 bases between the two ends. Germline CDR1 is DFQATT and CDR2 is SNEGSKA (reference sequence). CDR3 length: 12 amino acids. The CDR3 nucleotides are TGCAGTGCTACTGACAGAAATCAGCCCCAGCATTTT. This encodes CSATDRNQPQHF.

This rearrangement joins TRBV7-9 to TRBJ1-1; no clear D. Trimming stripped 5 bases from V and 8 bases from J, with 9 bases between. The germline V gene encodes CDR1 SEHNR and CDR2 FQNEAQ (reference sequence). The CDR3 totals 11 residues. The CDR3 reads CASSTTSEAFF. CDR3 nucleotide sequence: TGTGCCAGCAGCACTACTTCCGAAGCTTTCTTT.